Presented here are 27 T cell receptor beta chains from one specimen sequenced in a study of metastatic and nonmetastatic thyroid tumors. Through MiXCR, TCRdb re-clonotyped the PCR reads. This table has roughly 16,000 clones, 25% to 30% appearing once. Patients had received no treatment of any kind before thyroid surgery. The specimen sequenced was tumor tissue. The receptors come from a male donor with papillary thyroid cancer or a benign thyroid nodule (not recorded which). Some clones in this sample may be carry-over from other donors' samples.

This clone showed up just a few times. This chain's CDR3 is CASSPIDRDRGDEQYF. The CDR3 DNA follows: TGTGCCAGCAGCCCAATAGACCGGGACAGGGGTGACGAGCAGTACTTC. The genes are TRBV27 and TRBJ2-7; 10 positions match TRBD1. Trimming removed 6 bases from V and 5 bases from J; junction bases left unmatched: 13. The length of the CDR3 is 16 residues. CDR1 is MNHEY, CDR2 SMNVEV, per germline (reference sequence).

V usage is TRBV20-1 and J usage is TRBJ2-7, with 11 bases matching TRBD1. Per the germline V gene, CDR1 is DFQATT and CDR2 is SNEGSKA (reference sequence). This CDR3 spans 15 amino acids. Losses at the gene ends were 5 bases for V and 3 bases for J; bases not matched to a gene: 9. CDR3 in amino acids: CSAQLSGQGDYEQYF. Here the CDR3 DNA reads TGCAGTGCTCAACTGTCGGGACAGGGGGACTACGAGCAGTACTTC.

The rearrangement links TRBV20-1 to TRBJ1-6; D perhaps matches TRBD1 (6 bases). The CDR3 spans 14 residues. The V gene lost 6 bases and the J gene lost 6 bases, with 15 bases spanning the gap. Germline V gives CDR1 DFQATT, CDR2 SNEGSKA (reference sequence). CDR3 DNA: TGCAGTGCAGAGGACAGTGGAACTAATTCACCCCTCCACTTT. It codes for CSAEDSGTNSPLHF.

This clone came up many times. The V gene is TRBV20-1, the J gene TRBJ2-3; no clear D. This CDR3 region has 14 residues. Trimming pared 3 bases from V and 2 bases from J, leaving 12 bases between. CDR1 and CDR2 from the germline V gene are DFQATT and SNEGSKA (reference sequence). The CDR3 loop is CSASVDGYTDTQYF. Here the CDR3 DNA reads TGCAGTGCTAGCGTCGACGGTTACACAGATACGCAGTATTTT.

This clone was observed a handful of times. This chain links TRBV6-1 with TRBJ2-1; D is undetermined. Germline V gene data show CDR1 as MNHNS and CDR2 as SASEGT. The V gene lost 7 bases and the J gene lost 0 bases, with 13 bases spanning the gap. CDR3 length: 15 amino acids. CDR3 sequence: CASMGSLSSYNEQFF. CDR3 DNA sequence: TGTGCCAGCATGGGAAGCTTAAGCTCCTACAATGAGCAGTTCTTC.

This clone appeared many times. V gene TRBV12-3 or TRBV12-4 combines with J gene TRBJ1-1; 7 nucleotides align to TRBD1. CDR3 length equals 13 residues. With V trimmed by 3 bases and J by 4 bases, 2 bases remained unmatched. The CDR3 nucleotides are TGTGCCAGCAGTTTCGGGACAGCCACTGAAGCTTTCTTT. Its protein product is CASSFGTATEAFF.

This clone is termed medium-sized. The chain is built from TRBV7-9 and TRBJ2-7; D unclear. CDR3 length: 14 residues. The V end lost 5 bases, the J end lost 3 bases, and 14 bases lay between the germline ends. CDR1 is SEHNR and CDR2 is FQNEAQ in the germline V gene (reference sequence). This CDR3 is CASSLSVGVYEQYF. CDR3 DNA sequence: TGTGCCAGCAGCCTAAGCGTCGGCGTCTACGAGCAGTACTTC.

By share of the sample, this clone is medium-sized. This chain uses TRBV7-3 with TRBJ2-1; TRBD1 aligns across 10 bases. Germline-derived CDR1 and CDR2 are SGHTA and FQGTGA. The junction had 8 bases not matched to a gene; V was cut back by 5 bases and J by 4 bases. This CDR3 has 16 residues. CDR3 loop: CASSDRDRGSYNEQFF. The CDR3 nucleotides are TGTGCCAGCAGCGATCGGGACAGGGGCTCTTACAATGAGCAGTTCTTC.

The genes are TRBV28 and TRBJ1-2, with D hard to call. Trimming stripped 6 bases from V and 4 bases from J, with 12 bases between. CDR3 length: 13 residues. CDR1 and CDR2 (germline): MDHEN, SYDVKM. The CDR3: CASRPSGRYGYTF. The CDR3 bases are TGTGCCAGCAGACCTTCTGGACGCTATGGCTACACCTTC.

This clone is medium-sized in the sample. The chain carries TRBV20-1 and TRBJ2-1; TRBD1 matches 7 bases. Germline loops: CDR1 DFQATT, CDR2 SNEGSKA (reference sequence). After removal of 5 bases from V and 5 bases from J, the junction contained 3 bases not matched to a gene. The CDR3 extends over 12 amino acids. This CDR3 is CSASDRDNEQFF. In nucleotides, the CDR3 is TGCAGTGCTTCCGACAGGGACAATGAGCAGTTCTTC.

This clone was observed many times. The chain employs TRBV5-1 and TRBJ2-5, with 11 bases fitting TRBD2. V was pared by 0 bases and J by 4 bases, with 5 bases of the junction left unmatched. This CDR3 has 16 residues. In germline, CDR1 is SGHRS, CDR2 YFSETQ. CDR3: CASSLEGLAGGETQYF. The CDR3 nucleotides read TGCGCCAGCAGCTTGGAGGGCCTAGCGGGAGGAGAGACCCAGTACTTC.

This clone is deemed medium-sized. The rearrangement uses TRBV12-3 or TRBV12-4 and TRBJ1-4; 11 bases line up with TRBD1. With 4 bases clipped from V and 8 bases from J, the junction kept 0 bases outside the gene matches. CDR3 size: 13 residues. CDR3 region: CASSWTGGEKLFF. In DNA form, the CDR3 reads TGTGCCAGCAGTTGGACAGGGGGCGAAAAACTGTTTTTT.

The table lists this clone with many counts. The genes are TRBV4-2 and TRBJ2-3; D might be TRBD1 (5 bases). Germline values: CDR1 LGHNA, CDR2 YNFKEQ. The CDR3 is 14 amino acids. The V and J ends lost 1 base and 5 bases respectively, with 10 bases between them. The CDR3 nucleotides read TGTGCCAGCAGCCAAGGACAGTCCGGAGATACGCAGTATTTT. It specifies CASSQGQSGDTQYF.

The chain recombines TRBV6-8 with TRBJ1-1; D perhaps matches TRBD1 (5 bases). Looked up from germline, CDR1 is MNHGY and CDR2 is SAAAGT. V dropped 2 bases and J dropped 7 bases, with 17 bases sitting between them. The CDR3 contains 15 residues. The CDR3 region is CASSYVKVGGGEAFF. The CDR3 DNA reads TGTGCCAGCAGTTACGTAAAGGTGGGGGGAGGTGAAGCTTTCTTT.

This clone showed up many times. This chain connects TRBV10-3 to TRBJ1-2; D ambiguous. This CDR3 has 11 residues. With 4 bases removed from V and 5 bases from J, the gap between germline ends came to 5 bases. Germline CDR1 is ENHRY and CDR2 is SYGVKD. The CDR3 sequence is CAISVQYGYTF. As DNA, the CDR3 is TGTGCCATCAGTGTGCAGTATGGCTACACCTTC.

This clone was picked up many times. The chain links TRBV28 to TRBJ2-5, with D unclear. Germline CDR1 is MDHEN and CDR2 is SYDVKM. The CDR3 extends over 10 amino acids. Trimming removed 10 bases at V and 4 bases at J, with 7 bases between. The CDR3 sequence: CATRTETQYF. The CDR3 region has the DNA TGTGCCACCAGAACAGAGACCCAGTACTTC. The entire variable domain, with the rest obtained from reference TRBV28 and TRBJ2-5, is as follows: DVKVTQSSRYLVKRTGEKVFLECVQDMDHENMFWYRQDPGLGLRLIYFSYDVKMKEKGDIPEGYSVSREKKERFSLILESASTNQTSMYLCATRTETQYFGPGTRLLVL.

This clone was detected a few times. This sequence joins TRBV19 and TRBJ1-1; TRBD1 matches at 9 bases. In germline, CDR1 is LNHDA, CDR2 SQIVND (reference sequence). The CDR3 has 17 amino acids. V was clipped by 4 bases and J by 0 bases; unmatched bases: 9. CDR3 nucleotide sequence: TGTGCCAGTAGTAAGTTGGGACAGGGTCCCATGAACACTGAAGCTTTCTTT. Encoded protein: CASSKLGQGPMNTEAFF.

This clone is medium-sized by share. The chain uses TRBV6-1 and TRBJ1-2, with D maybe TRBD1 (6 bases). Germline CDR1 MNHNS, CDR2 SASEGT. The V end lost 11 bases, the J end lost 8 bases, and 18 bases lay between the germline ends. The CDR3 covers 12 residues. Here the CDR3 reads CAATTGIGGYTF. CDR3 nucleotide sequence: TGTGCCGCGACGACAGGAATCGGCGGCTACACCTTC.

This clone has a count of ten or more. The rearrangement uses TRBV5-6 and TRBJ1-6, with a possible D match to TRBD1 (6 bases). The CDR3 has 17 residues. Trimming cost V 4 bases and J 8 bases, with 22 bases left between them. Per germline, CDR1 SGHDT and CDR2 YYEEEE. CDR3 in amino acids: CASSAGTTGLAYSPLHF. DNA for the CDR3: TGTGCCAGCAGCGCCGGGACAACAGGTTTGGCGTATTCACCCCTCCACTTT.

A few counts support this clone. CDR3 in DNA: TGTGCCAGCAGGGGACAATACAATGAGCAGTTCTTC. Its translation: CASRGQYNEQFF. The V and J genes are TRBV6-1 and TRBJ2-1; weak D call: TRBD1 (6 bases). Trimming stripped 6 bases from V and 4 bases from J, with 7 bases between. The germline V gene encodes CDR1 MNHNS and CDR2 SASEGT. CDR3 length equals 12 residues.

The chain couples TRBV5-5 to TRBJ2-7; 7 bases agree with TRBD2. Germline V gives CDR1 SGHKS, CDR2 YYEKEE (reference sequence). Trimming cost V 6 bases and J 5 bases; bases outside gene matches: 11. The CDR3 is made up of 14 amino acids. The CDR3 bases are TGTGCCAGCATCATCGGACTAGGTTGGCACGAGCAGTACTTC. Its protein product is CASIIGLGWHEQYF.

The sample holds many counts of this clone. This chain links TRBV2 with TRBJ2-2, with TRBD2 matching over 9 bases. The CDR3 consists of 13 residues. Trimming removed 6 bases from V and 6 bases from J; junction bases left unmatched: 2. Germline CDR1 is SNHLY and CDR2 is FYNNEI. CDR3 region: CASSLAGSGELFF. DNA of the CDR3: TGTGCCAGCAGCCTAGCGGGATCCGGGGAGCTGTTTTTT.

The chain uses TRBV5-6 and TRBJ1-1, with 9 bases lining up with TRBD1. This CDR3 contains 13 residues. V was clipped by 4 bases and J by 12 bases; unmatched bases: 10. CDR1 SGHDT and CDR2 YYEEEE come from the germline V gene. Here the CDR3 DNA reads TGTGCCAGCAGCAGGGGACAGGGCCTGAAAACTTTCTTT. Amino acids: CASSRGQGLKTFF.

This chain joins TRBV12-3 or TRBV12-4 and TRBJ2-7, with 10 bases that match TRBD2. After removal of 2 bases from V and 4 bases from J, the junction contained 8 bases not matched to a gene. This CDR3 has 16 residues. CDR3 loop: CASSLSTSGLPYEQYF. In DNA, the CDR3 is TGTGCCAGCAGTTTATCGACTAGCGGGCTCCCTTACGAGCAGTACTTC.

This clone has more than one count but fewer than ten. V is TRBV10-3 and J is TRBJ2-3; 10 bases align to TRBD2. The V gene end was trimmed by 6 bases and the J gene end by 0 bases; junction bases not matched to a gene: 6. The CDR3 has 16 residues. Germline assignment: CDR1 ENHRY and CDR2 SYGVKD. Here the CDR3 reads CAIRDGTSASTDTQYF. The CDR3 coding sequence is TGTGCCATCAGGGACGGGACTAGCGCAAGCACAGATACGCAGTATTTT.

The rearrangement joins TRBV20-1 to TRBJ2-5, with 8 bases matching TRBD2. The CDR3 is 17 amino acids. V lost 2 bases, J lost 2 bases, and 13 bases stayed unmatched. Per germline, CDR1 DFQATT and CDR2 SNEGSKA (reference sequence). CDR3 in amino acids: CSARLPGIAGLQETQYF. The CDR3 bases are TGCAGTGCTAGACTCCCGGGGATAGCGGGATTACAAGAGACCCAGTACTTC.

As regards this clone: The junction departs from the called germline gene at one end, perhaps through a read error. The gene calls are TRBV10-3 and TRBJ2-2, with D perhaps TRBD1 (6 bases). Germline V gene data show CDR1 as ENHRY and CDR2 as SYGVKD. The CDR3 has 15 amino acids. CDR3 loop: CAISESRQGIVELFF. The CDR3 DNA reads TGTGCCATCAGTGAGTCACGGCAGGGGATCGTGGAGCTTTTTTTT.